This T cell receptor (beta chain) was sequenced during a study of T cells in Graves' hyperthyroidism and ophthalmopathy. Overall study context: Staff took peripheral blood when the initial diagnosis was made, before any treatment began. General observations from the study: Peripheral blood also featured most of the thyroid clonotypes expanded above 0.001.

Uncontrolled infections, other autoimmune diseases, pregnancy or lactation led to exclusion of patients. Researchers amplified the TCR beta CDR3 regions from RNA transcripts. The study used the HTBI primer set for a first-round RT-PCR of the TCR CDR3. TCRdb itself ran the multiplex PCR reads through MiXCR, one entry per CDR3 protein. The data contain 500,000 or so distinct CDR3 sequences, over 15% of them singletons. This clonotype occurred a few times. Its antigen is undetermined. Looked up from germline, CDR1 is SGHDT and CDR2 is YYEEEE. The CDR3 is 14 residues long. V was clipped by 6 bases and J by 1 base, with 14 bases between them.

This clonotype was sampled from a woman aged 18-30 years with Graves' ophthalmopathy. Sequencing was carried out using blood. The V and J genes are TRBV5-6 and TRBJ2-7; possibly TRBD1 or TRBD2 for D (5 bases each). The CDR3 sequence: CASMGDRPSYEQYF. CDR3 DNA sequence: TGTGCCAGCATGGGGGATCGACCTTCCTACGAGCAGTACTTC.